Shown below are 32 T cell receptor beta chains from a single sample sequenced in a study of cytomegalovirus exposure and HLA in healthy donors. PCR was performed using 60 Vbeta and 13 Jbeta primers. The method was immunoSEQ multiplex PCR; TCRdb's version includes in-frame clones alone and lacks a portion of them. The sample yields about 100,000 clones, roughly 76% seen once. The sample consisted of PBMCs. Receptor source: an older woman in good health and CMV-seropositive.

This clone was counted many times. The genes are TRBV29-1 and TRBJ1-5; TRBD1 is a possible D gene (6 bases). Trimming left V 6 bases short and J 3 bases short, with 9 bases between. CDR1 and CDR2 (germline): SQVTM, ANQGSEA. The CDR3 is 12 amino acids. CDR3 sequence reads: CSVAGANQPQHF. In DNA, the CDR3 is TGCAGCGTCGCGGGGGCCAATCAGCCCCAGCATTTT.

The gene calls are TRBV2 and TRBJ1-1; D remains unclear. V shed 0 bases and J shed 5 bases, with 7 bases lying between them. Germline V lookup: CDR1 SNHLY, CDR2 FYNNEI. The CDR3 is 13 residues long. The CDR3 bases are TGTGCCAGCAGTGAAGCAAGGAGGACTGAAGCTTTCTTT. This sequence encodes CASSEARRTEAFF.

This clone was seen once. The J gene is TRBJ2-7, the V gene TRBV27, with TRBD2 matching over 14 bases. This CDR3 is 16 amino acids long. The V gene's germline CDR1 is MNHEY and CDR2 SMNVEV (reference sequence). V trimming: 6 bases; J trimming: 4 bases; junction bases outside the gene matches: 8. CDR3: CASRTPGLAGAYEQYF. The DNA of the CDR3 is TGTGCCAGCAGAACCCCGGGACTAGCGGGAGCTTACGAGCAGTACTTC.

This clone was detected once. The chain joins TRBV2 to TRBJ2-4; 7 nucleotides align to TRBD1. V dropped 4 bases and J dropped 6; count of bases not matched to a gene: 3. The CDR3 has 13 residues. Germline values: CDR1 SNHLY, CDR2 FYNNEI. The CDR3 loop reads CASSVTGVNIQYF. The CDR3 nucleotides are TGTGCCAGCAGTGTTACAGGGGTAAACATTCAGTACTTC.

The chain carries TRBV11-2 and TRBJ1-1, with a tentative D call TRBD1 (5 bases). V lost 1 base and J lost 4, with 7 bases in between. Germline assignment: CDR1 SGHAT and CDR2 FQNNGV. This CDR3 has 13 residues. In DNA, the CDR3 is TGTGCCAGCAGCTTAGTCGGGGGCACTGAAGCTTTCTTT. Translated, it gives CASSLVGGTEAFF.

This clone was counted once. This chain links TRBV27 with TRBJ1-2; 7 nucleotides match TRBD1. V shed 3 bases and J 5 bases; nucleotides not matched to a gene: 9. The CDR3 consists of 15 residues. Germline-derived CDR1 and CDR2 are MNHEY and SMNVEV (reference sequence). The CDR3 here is CASSLRGDSLYGYTF. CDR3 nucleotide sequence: TGTGCCAGCAGTTTGAGGGGGGACAGTCTTTATGGCTACACCTTC.

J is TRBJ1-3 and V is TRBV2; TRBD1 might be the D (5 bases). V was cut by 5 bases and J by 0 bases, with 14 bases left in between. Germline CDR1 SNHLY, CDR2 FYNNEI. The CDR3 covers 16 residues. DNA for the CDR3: TGTGCCAGCAGTAGGGGACTGCTGATCTCTGGAAACACCATATATTTT. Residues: CASSRGLLISGNTIYF.

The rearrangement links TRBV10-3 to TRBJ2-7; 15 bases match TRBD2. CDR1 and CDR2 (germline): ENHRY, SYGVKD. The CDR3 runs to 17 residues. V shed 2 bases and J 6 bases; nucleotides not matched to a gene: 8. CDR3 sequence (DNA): TGTGCCATCAGTGAGCCGGGACTAGCGGGAGGTCGGGGCGAGCAGTACTTC. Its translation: CAISEPGLAGGRGEQYF.

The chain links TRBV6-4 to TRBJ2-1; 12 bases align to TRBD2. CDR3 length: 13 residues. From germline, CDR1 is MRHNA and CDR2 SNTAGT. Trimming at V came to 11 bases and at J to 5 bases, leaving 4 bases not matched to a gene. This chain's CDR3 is CARLAGVDNEQFF. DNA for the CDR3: TGTGCCCGACTAGCGGGGGTTGACAATGAGCAGTTCTTC.

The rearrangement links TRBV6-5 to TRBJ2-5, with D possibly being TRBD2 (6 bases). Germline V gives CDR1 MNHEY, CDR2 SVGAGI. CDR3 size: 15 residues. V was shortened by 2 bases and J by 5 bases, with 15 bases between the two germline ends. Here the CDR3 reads CASSYGGRADETQYF. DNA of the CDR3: TGTGCCAGCAGTTACGGAGGGCGGGCCGATGAGACCCAGTACTTC.

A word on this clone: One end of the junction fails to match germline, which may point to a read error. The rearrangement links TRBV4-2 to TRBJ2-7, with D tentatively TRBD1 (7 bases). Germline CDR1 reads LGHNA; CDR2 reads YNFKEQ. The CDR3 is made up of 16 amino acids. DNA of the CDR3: TGTGCCAGCAGCCAAGATAGGGGGGCAGGGGGTAACGAGCGGTACTTC. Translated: CASSQDRGAGGNERYF.

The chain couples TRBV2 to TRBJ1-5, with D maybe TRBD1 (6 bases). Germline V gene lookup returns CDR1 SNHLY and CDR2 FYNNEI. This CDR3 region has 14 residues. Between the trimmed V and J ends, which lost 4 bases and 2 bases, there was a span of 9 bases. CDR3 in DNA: TGTGCCAGCAGTGGGCGGGGGCGCAATCAGCCCCAGCATTTT. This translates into CASSGRGRNQPQHF.

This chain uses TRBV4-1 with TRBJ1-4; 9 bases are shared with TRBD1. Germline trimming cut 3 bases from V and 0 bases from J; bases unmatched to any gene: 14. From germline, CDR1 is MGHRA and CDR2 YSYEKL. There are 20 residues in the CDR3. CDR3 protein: CASSQGGQGLTIATNEKLFF. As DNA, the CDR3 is TGCGCCAGCAGCCAGGGGGGACAGGGTTTGACGATCGCAACTAATGAAAAACTGTTTTTT.

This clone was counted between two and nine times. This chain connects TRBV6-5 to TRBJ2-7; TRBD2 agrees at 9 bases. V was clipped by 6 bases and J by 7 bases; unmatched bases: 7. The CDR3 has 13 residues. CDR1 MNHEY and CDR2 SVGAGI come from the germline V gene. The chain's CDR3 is CASSPAAGGEQYF. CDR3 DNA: TGTGCCAGCAGCCCTGCCGCGGGAGGGGAGCAGTACTTC.

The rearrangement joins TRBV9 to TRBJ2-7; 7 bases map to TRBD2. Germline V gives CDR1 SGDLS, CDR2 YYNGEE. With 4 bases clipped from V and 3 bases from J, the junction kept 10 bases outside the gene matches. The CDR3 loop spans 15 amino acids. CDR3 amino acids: CASSRRSGIFYEQYF. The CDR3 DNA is TGTGCCAGCAGCCGACGCAGCGGGATCTTCTACGAGCAGTACTTC.

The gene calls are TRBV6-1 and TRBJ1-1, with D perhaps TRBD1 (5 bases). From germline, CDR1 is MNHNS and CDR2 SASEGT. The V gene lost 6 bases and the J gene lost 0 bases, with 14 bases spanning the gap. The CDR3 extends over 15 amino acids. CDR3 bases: TGTGCCAGCAGCATCGAGGAGGGGCTGAACACTGAAGCTTTCTTT. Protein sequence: CASSIEEGLNTEAFF.

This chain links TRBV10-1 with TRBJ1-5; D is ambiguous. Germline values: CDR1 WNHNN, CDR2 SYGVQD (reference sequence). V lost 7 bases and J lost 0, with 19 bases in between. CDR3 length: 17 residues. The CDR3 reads CASTFWLLSLSNQPQHF. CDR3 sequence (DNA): TGCGCCAGCACATTTTGGCTGTTAAGTCTTAGCAATCAGCCCCAGCATTTT.

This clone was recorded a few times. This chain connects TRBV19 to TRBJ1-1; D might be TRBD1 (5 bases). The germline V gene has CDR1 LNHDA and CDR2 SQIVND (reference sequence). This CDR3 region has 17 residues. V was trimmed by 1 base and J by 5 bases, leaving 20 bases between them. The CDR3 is CASSIGSHRRGRTEAFF. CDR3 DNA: TGTGCCAGTAGTATAGGGTCCCACAGGCGAGGTCGGACTGAAGCTTTCTTT.

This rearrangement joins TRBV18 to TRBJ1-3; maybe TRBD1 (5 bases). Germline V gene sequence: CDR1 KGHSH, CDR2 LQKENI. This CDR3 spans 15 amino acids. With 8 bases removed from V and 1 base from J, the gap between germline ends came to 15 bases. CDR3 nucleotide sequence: TGTGCCAGCCGAGGGACTCTGGCTTCTGGAAACACCATATATTTT. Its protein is CASRGTLASGNTIYF.

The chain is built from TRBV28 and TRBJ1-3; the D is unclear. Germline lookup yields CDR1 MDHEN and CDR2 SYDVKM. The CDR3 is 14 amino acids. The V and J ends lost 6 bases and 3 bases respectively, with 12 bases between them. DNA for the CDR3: TGTGCCAGCAGCTCCCAAGTTAGTGGAAACACCATATATTTT. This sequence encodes CASSSQVSGNTIYF.

The CDR3 region has the DNA TGCAGCGCTCGGACAGTAACTGAAGCTTTCTTT. Translated, it gives CSARTVTEAFF. The chain combines TRBV29-1 with TRBJ1-1; perhaps TRBD1 as D (6 bases). V was shortened by 7 bases and J by 5 bases, with 11 bases between the two germline ends. The CDR3 runs to 11 residues. Per germline, CDR1 SQVTM and CDR2 ANQGSEA.

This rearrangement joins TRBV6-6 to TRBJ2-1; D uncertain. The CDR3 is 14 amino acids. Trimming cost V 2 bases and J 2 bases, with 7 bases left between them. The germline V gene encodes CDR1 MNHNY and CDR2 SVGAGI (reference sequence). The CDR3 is CASSYGTAYNEQFF. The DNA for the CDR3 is TGTGCCAGCAGTTACGGCACAGCCTACAATGAGCAGTTCTTC.

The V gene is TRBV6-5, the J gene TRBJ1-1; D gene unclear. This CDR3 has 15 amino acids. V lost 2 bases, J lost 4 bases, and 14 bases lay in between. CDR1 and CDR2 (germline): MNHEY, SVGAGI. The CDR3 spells CASSYTRQLGTEAFF. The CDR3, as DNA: TGTGCCAGCAGTTACACGCGGCAGTTGGGCACTGAAGCTTTCTTT.

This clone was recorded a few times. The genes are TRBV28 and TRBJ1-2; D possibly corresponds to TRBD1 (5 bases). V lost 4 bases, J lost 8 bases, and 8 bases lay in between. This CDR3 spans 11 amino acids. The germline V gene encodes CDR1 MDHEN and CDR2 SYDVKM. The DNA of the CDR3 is TGTGCCAGCAGTTGGGGGGGAGGCTACACCTTC. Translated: CASSWGGGYTF.

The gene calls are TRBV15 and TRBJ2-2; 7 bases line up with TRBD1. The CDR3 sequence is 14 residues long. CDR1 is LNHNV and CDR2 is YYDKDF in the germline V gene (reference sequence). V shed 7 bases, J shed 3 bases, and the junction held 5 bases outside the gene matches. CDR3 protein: CATKKGADTGELFF. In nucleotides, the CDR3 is TGTGCCACCAAAAAGGGGGCGGACACCGGGGAGCTGTTTTTT.

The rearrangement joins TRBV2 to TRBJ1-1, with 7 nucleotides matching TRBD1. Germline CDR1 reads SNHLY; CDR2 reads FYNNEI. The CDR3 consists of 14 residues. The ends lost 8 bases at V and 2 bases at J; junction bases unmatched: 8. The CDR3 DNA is TGTGCCAGCGGACAGGACAGAGTCAACACTGAAGCTTTCTTT. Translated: CASGQDRVNTEAFF.

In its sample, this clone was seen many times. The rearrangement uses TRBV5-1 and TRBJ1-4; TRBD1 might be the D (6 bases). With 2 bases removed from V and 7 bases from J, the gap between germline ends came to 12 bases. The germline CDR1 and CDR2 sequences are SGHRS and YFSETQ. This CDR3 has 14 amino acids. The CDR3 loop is CASSFTGSGEKLFF. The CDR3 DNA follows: TGCGCCAGCAGCTTTACAGGGTCGGGTGAAAAACTGTTTTTT. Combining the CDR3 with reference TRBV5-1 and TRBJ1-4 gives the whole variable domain KAGVTQTPRYLIKTRGQQVTLSCSPISGHRSVSWYQQTPGQGLQFLFEYFSETQRNKGNFPGRFSGRQFSNSRSEMNVSTLELGDSALYLCASSFTGSGEKLFFGSGTQLSVL.

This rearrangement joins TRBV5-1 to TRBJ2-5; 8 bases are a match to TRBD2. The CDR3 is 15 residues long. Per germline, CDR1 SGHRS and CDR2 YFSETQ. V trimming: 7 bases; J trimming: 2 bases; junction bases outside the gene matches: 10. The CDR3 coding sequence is TGCGCCAGCGCCTTGGGTAGCGGGAATCAAGAGACCCAGTACTTC. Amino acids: CASALGSGNQETQYF.

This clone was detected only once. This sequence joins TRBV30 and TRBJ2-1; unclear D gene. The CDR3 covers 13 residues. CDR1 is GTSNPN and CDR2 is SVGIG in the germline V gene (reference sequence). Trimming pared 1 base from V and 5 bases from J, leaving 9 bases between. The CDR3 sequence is CAWSGALNNEQFF. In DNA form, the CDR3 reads TGTGCCTGGAGTGGGGCTCTCAACAATGAGCAGTTCTTC.

CDR3 coding DNA: TGTGCCAGCACTTTCTCCCTAGCGGAATACGAGCAGTACTTC. Translation gives CASTFSLAEYEQYF. The rearrangement joins TRBV6-1 to TRBJ2-7; 7 positions agree with TRBD2. V lost 7 bases and J lost 4; bases outside the gene matches: 10. Germline V gene sequence: CDR1 MNHNS, CDR2 SASEGT. The CDR3 loop spans 14 amino acids.

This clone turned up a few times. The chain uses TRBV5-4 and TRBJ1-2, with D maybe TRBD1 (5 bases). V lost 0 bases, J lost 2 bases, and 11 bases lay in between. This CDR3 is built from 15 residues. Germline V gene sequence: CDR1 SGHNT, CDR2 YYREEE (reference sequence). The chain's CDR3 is CASSLDSGRNYGYTF. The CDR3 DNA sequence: TGTGCCAGCAGCTTGGATTCAGGGCGGAACTATGGCTACACCTTC.

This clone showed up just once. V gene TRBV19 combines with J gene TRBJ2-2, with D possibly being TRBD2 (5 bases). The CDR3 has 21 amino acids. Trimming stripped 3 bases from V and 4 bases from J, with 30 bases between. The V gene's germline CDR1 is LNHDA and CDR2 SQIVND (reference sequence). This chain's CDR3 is CASSIGLTDTRVLLRTGELFF. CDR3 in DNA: TGTGCCAGTAGTATTGGGCTTACCGACACGAGGGTTTTACTGCGCACCGGGGAGCTGTTTTTT.